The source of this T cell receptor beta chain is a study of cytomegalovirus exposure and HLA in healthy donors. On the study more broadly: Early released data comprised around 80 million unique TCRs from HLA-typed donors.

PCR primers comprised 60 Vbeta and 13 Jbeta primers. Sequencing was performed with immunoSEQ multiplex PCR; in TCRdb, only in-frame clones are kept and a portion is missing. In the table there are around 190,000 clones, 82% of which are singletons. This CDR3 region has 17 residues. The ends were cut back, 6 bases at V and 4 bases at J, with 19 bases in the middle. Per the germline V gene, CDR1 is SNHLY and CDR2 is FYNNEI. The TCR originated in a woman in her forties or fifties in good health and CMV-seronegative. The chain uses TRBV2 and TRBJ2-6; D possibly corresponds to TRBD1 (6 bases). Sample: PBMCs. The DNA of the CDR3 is TGTGCCAGCAGCGAAAACTTCCAGGGGCCAGGGGCCAACGTCCTGACTTTC. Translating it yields CASSENFQGPGANVLTF.